This T cell receptor beta chain comes out of a study of OX40 agonist ivuxolimab in advanced cancers. Using immunoSEQ multiplex PCR, the repertoire was profiled, and TCRdb retains in-frame clones only, with some absent. This table has 55,000 to 75,000 clones, roughly 86% appearing once. In the case of this clone: The antigen is not known.

CDR1 is SGHTA, CDR2 FQGNSA, per germline. V gave up 5 bases and J gave up 0 bases, with 10 bases separating them. This CDR3 is built from 15 residues. Study outcomes and limitations: In the 0.1 to 3.0 mg/kg range, CD4+ and CD8+ blood T cells had expanded clonally by week 6. Partial responders at 0.1-3.0 mg/kg showed near-lowest clonal expansion.

This chain joins TRBV7-2 and TRBJ2-2; a weak D match, TRBD2 (5 bases). This sequence originates from an adult with an advanced solid tumor such as melanoma, head and neck, liver or kidney cancer. Sequences were derived from CD4+ or CD8+ T cells sorted from blood, sampled in a trial of the OX40 agonist ivuxolimab. Written as DNA, the CDR3 is TGTGCCAGCAGCAGAGCGGACCCGAACACCGGGGAGCTGTTTTTT. Amino acid sequence: CASSRADPNTGELFF. The entire variable domain, with the rest obtained from reference TRBV7-2 and TRBJ2-2, is as follows: GAGVSQSPSNKVTEKGKDVELRCDPISGHTALYWYRQSLGQGLEFLIYFQGNSAPDKSGLPSDRFSAERTGGSVSTLTIQRTQQEDSAVYLCASSRADPNTGELFFGEGSRLTVL.